The 20 T cell receptor beta chains below come from one sample, sequenced in a study of shared clonotypes between healthy human individuals. Sequencing was performed with immunoSEQ multiplex PCR; in TCRdb, only in-frame clones are kept and a portion is missing. The sample holds approximately 470,000 clones; around 73% are singletons and the top ten take around 12%. The sequencing sample was made of PBMCs. The receptors were gathered from a woman aged 40 to 50 in good health. Some clones in this sample may be carry-over from other donors' samples.

J is TRBJ2-1 and V is TRBV5-4; D is ambiguous. V was trimmed by 0 bases and J by 6 bases, leaving 10 bases between them. Germline CDR1 reads SGHNT; CDR2 reads YYREEE (reference sequence). CDR3 length: 14 residues. The CDR3 loop is CASSLGVSPNEQFF. As DNA, the CDR3 is TGTGCCAGCAGCTTGGGAGTCAGCCCCAATGAGCAGTTCTTC.

CDR3 loop: CASSFRRDREHEQYF. The CDR3 DNA reads as TGTGCCAGCAGCTTTCGCCGGGACAGGGAGCACGAGCAGTACTTC. The chain carries TRBV5-6 and TRBJ2-7; 9 bases align to TRBD1. This CDR3 comprises 15 residues. Germline V gene sequence: CDR1 SGHDT, CDR2 YYEEEE. Germline trimming cut 2 bases from V and 5 bases from J; bases unmatched to any gene: 8.

The V and J genes are TRBV5-1 and TRBJ2-2; no clear D. The CDR3 is made up of 14 amino acids. CDR1 is SGHRS, CDR2 YFSETQ, per germline. Trimming stripped 0 bases from V and 6 bases from J, with 9 bases between. In DNA, the CDR3 is TGCGCCAGCAGCTTGGCCGGAAATGCCGGGGAGCTGTTTTTT. Translation: CASSLAGNAGELFF.

CDR3 in amino acids: CASSVDEGEAFF. In DNA form, the CDR3 reads TGTGCCAGCAGCGTAGACGAGGGTGAAGCTTTCTTT. The chain uses TRBV9 and TRBJ1-1; no clear D gene. This CDR3 region has 12 residues. Per the germline V gene, CDR1 is SGDLS and CDR2 is YYNGEE. Trimming shortened V by 0 bases and J by 7 bases, and 7 bases separated the two germline ends.

V is TRBV2 and J is TRBJ2-2; no reliable D call. This CDR3 region has 12 residues. Trimming stripped 2 bases from V and 9 bases from J, with 7 bases between. The germline gives CDR1 SNHLY, CDR2 FYNNEI. Here the CDR3 reads CASSELGRELFF. As DNA, the CDR3 is TGTGCCAGCAGTGAACTTGGGCGGGAGCTGTTTTTT. The variable domain in full, completed from reference TRBV2 and TRBJ2-2, reads EPEVTQTPSHQVTQMGQEVILRCVPISNHLYFYWYRQILGQKVEFLVSFYNNEISEKSEIFDDQFSVERPDGSNFTLKIRSTKLEDSAMYFCASSELGRELFFGEGSRLTVL.

V gene TRBV18 combines with J gene TRBJ2-3; D remains unclear. Trimming took 6 bases from V and 4 from J, leaving 14 bases between them. Germline V gives CDR1 KGHSH, CDR2 LQKENI. The CDR3 sequence is 14 residues long. This chain's CDR3 is CASSLAGAADTQYF. CDR3 DNA: TGTGCCAGCTCCCTCGCCGGAGCAGCAGATACGCAGTATTTT.

The rearrangement joins TRBV7-2 to TRBJ2-3, with D perhaps being TRBD1 or TRBD2 (5 bases each). CDR3 length equals 16 residues. Germline CDR1 and CDR2: SGHTA and FQGNSA. V lost 7 bases, J lost 1 base, and 18 bases lay in between. The CDR3 protein is CASTLTRWGRTDTQYF. The CDR3 DNA reads TGTGCCAGCACCCTAACGCGGTGGGGACGCACAGATACGCAGTATTTT.

Here the CDR3 DNA reads TGCGCCAGCAGGGCGGCGGGCGAAGCTTTCTTT. The encoded protein is CASRAAGEAFF. This chain joins TRBV5-1 and TRBJ1-1; D gene ambiguous. CDR1 and CDR2 from the germline V gene are SGHRS and YFSETQ. The CDR3 loop spans 11 amino acids. With 5 bases removed from V and 8 bases from J, the gap between germline ends came to 10 bases. Full variable domain (rest looked up from reference TRBV5-1 and TRBJ1-1): KAGVTQTPRYLIKTRGQQVTLSCSPISGHRSVSWYQQTPGQGLQFLFEYFSETQRNKGNFPGRFSGRQFSNSRSEMNVSTLELGDSALYLCASRAAGEAFFGQGTRLTVV.

This clone was picked up one time. A much larger clone is a single base away; this may be a read error. This chain connects TRBV2 to TRBJ2-3; no reliable D call. The CDR3 loop spans 12 amino acids. Germline-derived CDR1 and CDR2 are SNHLY and FYNNEI. V lost 4 bases and J lost 6, with 8 bases in between. The CDR3, as DNA: TGTGCCAGCAGTGGATCGGGTGATACGCAGTATTTT. Translating it yields CASSGSGDTQYF.

The rearrangement uses TRBV9 and TRBJ2-1; 8 positions agree with TRBD2. The junction had 2 bases not matched to a gene; V was cut back by 4 bases and J by 5 bases. Looked up from germline, CDR1 is SGDLS and CDR2 is YYNGEE. This CDR3 contains 13 residues. The CDR3 DNA reads TGTGCCAGCAGCTTTAGCGGGGACAATGAGCAGTTCTTC. It yields the protein CASSFSGDNEQFF.

This clone was counted a single time. The chain combines TRBV19 with TRBJ1-4; the D gene is possibly TRBD1 (6 bases). CDR1 is LNHDA, CDR2 SQIVND, per germline (reference sequence). The V end lost 7 bases, the J end lost 7 bases, and 16 bases lay between the germline ends. This CDR3 comprises 14 residues. Here the CDR3 DNA reads TGTGCCAGTACCCCGACTGGGGGCGTTGAAAAACTGTTTTTT. Translating it yields CASTPTGGVEKLFF.

The chain combines TRBV5-1 with TRBJ2-2; weak D call: TRBD1 (5 bases). Germline CDR1 and CDR2: SGHRS and YFSETQ. The V gene lost 3 bases and the J gene lost 1 base, with 10 bases spanning the gap. CDR3 length: 15 amino acids. The CDR3 bases are TGCGCCAGCAGCTGGGGCAGCGAGAACACCGGGGAGCTGTTTTTT. Protein sequence: CASSWGSENTGELFF.

The chain uses TRBV10-3 and TRBJ2-7, with 9 positions matching TRBD2. In germline, CDR1 is ENHRY, CDR2 SYGVKD. The CDR3 covers 15 residues. With 3 bases clipped from V and 4 bases from J, the junction kept 7 bases outside the gene matches. CDR3 sequence (DNA): TGTGCCATCAGTGAAGCCCTAGCGGGACAATACGAGCAGTACTTC. Translating it yields CAISEALAGQYEQYF.

CDR3 sequence (DNA): TGTGCCAGCAGCCAAGAAGCGGGACGCTACGAGCAGTACTTC. It translates to CASSQEAGRYEQYF. The chain combines TRBV4-2 with TRBJ2-7, with 7 bases fitting TRBD2. Germline values: CDR1 LGHNA, CDR2 YNFKEQ. The CDR3 length is 14 residues. J lost 3 bases, V lost 0 bases, and 2 bases had no gene match.

For this clone: The same CDR3 is also encoded by other DNA sequences in this sample. The CDR3 reads CAWSVGGETQYF. The CDR3 coding sequence is TGTGCCTGGAGTGTAGGGGGAGAGACCCAGTACTTC. The chain recombines TRBV30 with TRBJ2-5; D is possibly TRBD1 (6 bases). This CDR3 has 12 amino acids. Germline V gene lookup returns CDR1 GTSNPN and CDR2 SVGIG (reference sequence). V was shortened by 0 bases and J by 4 bases, with 6 bases between the two germline ends.

The J gene is TRBJ1-5, the V gene TRBV7-9; D not resolved. Trimming removed 0 bases at V and 4 bases at J, with 4 bases between. This CDR3 is 13 amino acids long. Germline CDR1 is SEHNR and CDR2 is FQNEAQ (reference sequence). The CDR3 region is CASSLAVNQPQHF. CDR3 DNA sequence: TGTGCCAGCAGCTTAGCAGTGAATCAGCCCCAGCATTTT.

The J gene is TRBJ1-2, the V gene TRBV19; 11 bases agree with TRBD1. The CDR3 runs to 16 residues. J gave up 4 bases and V 4 bases, and 8 bases lay outside the gene matches. Germline V CDR1 and CDR2: LNHDA, SQIVND (reference sequence). The CDR3 region has the DNA TGTGCCAGTAGTACCTTCCGGACAGGGGGCGGCTATGGCTACACCTTC. It specifies CASSTFRTGGGYGYTF. Full variable domain (missing parts from reference TRBV19 and TRBJ1-2): DGGITQSPKYLFRKEGQNVTLSCEQNLNHDAMYWYRQDPGQGLRLIYYSQIVNDFQKGDIAEGYSVSREKKESFPLTVTSAQKNPTAFYLCASSTFRTGGGYGYTFGSGTRLTVV.

V is TRBV18 and J is TRBJ2-5; TRBD1 is a possible D gene (5 bases). Between the trimmed V and J ends, which lost 2 bases and 1 base, there was a span of 8 bases. This CDR3 comprises 14 residues. CDR1 and CDR2 (germline): KGHSH, LQKENI. The CDR3 loop reads CASSPLGVQETQYF. The DNA for the CDR3 is TGTGCCAGCTCACCATTAGGGGTCCAAGAGACCCAGTACTTC.

As for this clone: This specimen includes other DNA sequences encoding the same CDR3. V and J are TRBV4-3 and TRBJ2-3; 7 bases are a match to TRBD2. The CDR3 is 15 amino acids. The V and J ends lost 4 bases and 6 bases, in that order; junction bases with no gene match: 10. Germline lookup yields CDR1 LGHNA and CDR2 YSLEER. For the CDR3, the DNA is TGCGCCAGCAGCCCCTCTGCGGGAGTTCCCGATACGCAGTATTTT. Its protein is CASSPSAGVPDTQYF.

The rearrangement joins TRBV19 to TRBJ1-1; 7 positions agree with TRBD1. Trimming removed 6 bases from V and 0 bases from J; junction bases left unmatched: 7. Germline V gene lookup returns CDR1 LNHDA and CDR2 SQIVND (reference sequence). The CDR3 consists of 15 residues. In nucleotides, the CDR3 is TGTGCCAGTAGGACAGGGTTTTATATGAACACTGAAGCTTTCTTT. It specifies CASRTGFYMNTEAFF.